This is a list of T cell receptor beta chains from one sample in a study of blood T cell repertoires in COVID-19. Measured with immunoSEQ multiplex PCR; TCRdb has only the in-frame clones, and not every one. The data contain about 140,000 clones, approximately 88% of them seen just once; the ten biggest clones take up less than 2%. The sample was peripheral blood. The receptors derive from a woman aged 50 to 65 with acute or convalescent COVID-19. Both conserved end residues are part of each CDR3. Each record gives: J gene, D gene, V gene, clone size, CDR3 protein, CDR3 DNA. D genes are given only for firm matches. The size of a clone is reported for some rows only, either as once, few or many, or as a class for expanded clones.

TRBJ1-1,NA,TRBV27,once,CASSFHLGRAGTEAFF,TGTGCCAGCAGTTTTCACCTGGGGAGGGCGGGCACTGAAGCTTTCTTT
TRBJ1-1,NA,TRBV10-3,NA,CAISEGSAGVTEAFF,TGTGCCATCAGTGAAGGGTCCGCCGGGGTCACTGAAGCTTTCTTT
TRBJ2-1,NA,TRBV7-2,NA,CASSLGGRWNEQFF,TGTGCCAGCAGCTTGGGCGGGCGCTGGAATGAGCAGTTCTTC
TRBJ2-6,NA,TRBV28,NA,CASSLRGSGANVLTF,TGTGCCAGCAGTTTAAGGGGTTCAGGGGCCAACGTCCTGACTTTC
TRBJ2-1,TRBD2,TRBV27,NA,CASSLSNRLAGLLF,TGTGCCAGCAGTTTATCGAACAGACTAGCGGGACTCCTCTTC
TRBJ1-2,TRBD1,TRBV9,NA,CASSAQGAMNYGYTF,TGTGCCAGCAGCGCTCAGGGGGCTATGAACTATGGCTACACCTTC
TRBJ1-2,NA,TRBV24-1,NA,CATSDGYGYTF,TGTGCCACCAGTGACGGCTATGGCTACACCTTC
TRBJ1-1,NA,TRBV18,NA,CASSLEQGRNTEAFF,TGTGCCAGCTCACTCGAACAGGGCAGGAACACTGAAGCTTTCTTT
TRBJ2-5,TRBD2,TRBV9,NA,CASSPGGAETQYF,TGTGCCAGCAGCCCCGGGGGGGCCGAGACCCAGTACTTC
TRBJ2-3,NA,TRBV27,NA,CASSFMGRRVTTDTQYF,TGTGCCAGCAGTTTTATGGGGCGCAGGGTCACCACAGATACGCAGTATTTT
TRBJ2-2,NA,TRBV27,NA,CASSLRRVNTGELFF,TGTGCCAGCAGTTTGCGCAGGGTGAACACCGGGGAGCTGTTTTTT
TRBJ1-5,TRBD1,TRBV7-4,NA,CASSPGTGECNQPQHF,TGTGCCAGCAGTCCCGGGACAGGGGAATGCAATCAGCCCCAGCATTTT
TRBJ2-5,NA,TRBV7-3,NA,CASSSDRYILQETQYF,TGTGCCAGCAGCTCCGATCGGTATATACTCCAAGAGACCCAGTACTTC
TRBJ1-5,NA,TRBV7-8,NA,CASSLNRTGYSNQPQHF,TGTGCCAGCAGCTTAAACCGGACGGGGTATAGCAATCAGCCCCAGCATTTT
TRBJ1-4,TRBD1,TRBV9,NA,CASSVGGQGGNEKLFF,TGTGCCAGCAGCGTAGGCGGACAGGGGGGGAATGAAAAACTGTTTTTT
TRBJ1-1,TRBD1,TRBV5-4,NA,CASSRDRGLQEAFF,TGTGCCAGCAGCCGGGACAGGGGGCTCCAAGAAGCTTTCTTT
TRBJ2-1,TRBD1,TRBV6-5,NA,CASRGTGGYNEQFF,TGTGCCAGCAGGGGAACAGGGGGCTACAATGAGCAGTTCTTC
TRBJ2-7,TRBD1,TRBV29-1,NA,CSVSQGAREQYF,TGCAGCGTCTCGCAGGGGGCGCGTGAGCAGTACTTC
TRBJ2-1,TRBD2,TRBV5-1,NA,CASSLGGGANEQFF,TGCGCCAGCAGCTTGGGGGGAGGGGCGAATGAGCAGTTCTTC
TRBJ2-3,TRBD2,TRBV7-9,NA,CASSIVLAGGTDTQYF,TGTGCCAGCAGCATTGTCCTAGCGGGCGGCACAGATACGCAGTATTTT
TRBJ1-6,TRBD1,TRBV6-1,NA,CASSEAGQGGYNSPLHF,TGTGCCAGCAGTGAAGCGGGACAGGGGGGTTATAATTCACCCCTCCACTTT
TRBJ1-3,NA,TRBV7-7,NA,CASSPDNSGNTIYF,TGTGCTAGCAGCCCGGACAACTCTGGAAACACCATATATTTT
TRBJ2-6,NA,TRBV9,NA,CASSLRGANVLTF,TGTGCCAGCAGCCTACGAGGGGCCAACGTCCTGACTTTC
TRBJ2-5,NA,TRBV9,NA,CASSVGGWGETQYF,TGTGCCAGCAGCGTAGGGGGCTGGGGAGAGACCCAGTACTTC
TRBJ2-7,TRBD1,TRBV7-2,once,CASSFAGQGSYEQYF,TGTGCCAGCAGCTTTGCGGGACAGGGGTCCTACGAGCAGTACTTC
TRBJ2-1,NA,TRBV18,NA,CASSPRDSSYNEQFF,TGTGCCAGCTCACCACGTGATAGCTCCTACAATGAGCAGTTCTTC
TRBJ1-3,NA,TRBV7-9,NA,CASSPFPGGSAGTIYF,TGTGCCAGCAGCCCCTTTCCCGGGGGTAGTGCGGGCACCATATATTTT
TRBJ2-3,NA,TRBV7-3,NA,CASSPGLSTDTQYF,TGTGCCAGCAGCCCTGGACTAAGCACAGATACGCAGTATTTT
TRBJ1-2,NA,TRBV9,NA,CASSVDREGANYGYTF,TGTGCCAGCAGCGTAGACAGGGAAGGGGCTAACTATGGCTACACCTTC
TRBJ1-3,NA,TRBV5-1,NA,CASSPQAGSGNTIYF,TGCGCCAGCAGCCCCCAGGCAGGGTCTGGAAACACCATATATTTT
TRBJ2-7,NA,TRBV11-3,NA,CASSLEGRDTLEQYF,TGTGCCAGCAGCTTAGAGGGACGGGACACCCTCGAGCAGTACTTC
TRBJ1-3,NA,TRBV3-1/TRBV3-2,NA,CASSRIGGQPGNTIYF,TGTGCCAGCAGCCGCATTGGGGGACAACCTGGAAACACCATATATTTT
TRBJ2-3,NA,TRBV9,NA,CASSFYGSTDTQYF,TGTGCCAGCAGCTTTTACGGGTCCACAGATACGCAGTATTTT
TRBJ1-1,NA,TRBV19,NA,CASSLRQDTEAFF,TGTGCCAGTAGTCTTCGACAGGACACTGAAGCTTTCTTT
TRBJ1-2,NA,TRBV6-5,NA,CASSYSRGLDGYTF,TGTGCCAGCAGTTACTCGAGAGGGCTAGATGGCTACACCTTC
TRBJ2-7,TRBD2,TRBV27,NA,CASSLSVLAVYEQYF,TGTGCCAGCAGTTTATCGGTGCTAGCGGTCTACGAGCAGTACTTC
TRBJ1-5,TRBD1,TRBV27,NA,CASRLTGVGNQPQHF,TGTGCCAGCAGATTGACAGGGGTTGGCAATCAGCCCCAGCATTTT
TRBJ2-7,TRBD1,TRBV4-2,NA,CASSRERVRQGSYEQYF,TGTGCCAGCAGCCGGGAAAGAGTGCGACAGGGCTCCTACGAGCAGTACTTC